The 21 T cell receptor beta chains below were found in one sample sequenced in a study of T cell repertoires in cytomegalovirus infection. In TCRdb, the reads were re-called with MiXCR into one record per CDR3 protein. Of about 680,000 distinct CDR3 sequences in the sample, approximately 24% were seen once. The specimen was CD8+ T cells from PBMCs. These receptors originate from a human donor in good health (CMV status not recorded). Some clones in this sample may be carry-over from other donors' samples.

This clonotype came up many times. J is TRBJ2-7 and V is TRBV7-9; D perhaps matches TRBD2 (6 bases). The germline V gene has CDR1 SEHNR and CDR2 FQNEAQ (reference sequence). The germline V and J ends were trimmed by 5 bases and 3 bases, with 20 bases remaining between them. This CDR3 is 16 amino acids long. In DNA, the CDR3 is TGTGCCAGCAGCCCTCTCGGAGGGGCCTCTTACTACGAGCAGTACTTC. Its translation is CASSPLGGASYYEQYF.

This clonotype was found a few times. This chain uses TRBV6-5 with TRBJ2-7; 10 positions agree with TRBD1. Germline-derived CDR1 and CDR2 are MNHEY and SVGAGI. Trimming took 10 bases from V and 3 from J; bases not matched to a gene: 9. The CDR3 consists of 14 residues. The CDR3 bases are TGTGCCACCAGACCCGGGACAGGGGACTACGAGCAGTACTTC. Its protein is CATRPGTGDYEQYF.

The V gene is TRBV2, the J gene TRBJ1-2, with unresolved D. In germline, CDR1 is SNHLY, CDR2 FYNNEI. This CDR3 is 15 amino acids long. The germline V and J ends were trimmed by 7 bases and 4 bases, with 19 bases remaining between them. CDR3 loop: CASMSDDTESYGYTF. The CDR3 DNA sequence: TGTGCCAGCATGTCAGACGACACTGAAAGCTATGGCTACACCTTC.

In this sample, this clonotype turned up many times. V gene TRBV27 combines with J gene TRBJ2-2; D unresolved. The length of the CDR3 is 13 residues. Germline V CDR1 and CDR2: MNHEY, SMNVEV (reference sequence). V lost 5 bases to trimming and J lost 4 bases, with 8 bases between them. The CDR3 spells CASSHRFTGELFF. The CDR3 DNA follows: TGTGCCAGCAGTCACAGATTCACCGGGGAGCTGTTTTTT.

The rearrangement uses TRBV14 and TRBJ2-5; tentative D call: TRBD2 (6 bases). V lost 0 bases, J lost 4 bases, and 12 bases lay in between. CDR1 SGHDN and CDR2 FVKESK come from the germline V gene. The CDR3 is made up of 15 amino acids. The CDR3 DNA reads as TGTGCCAGCAGCCAAGAAGGAGGGTCGGGAGAGACCCAGTACTTC. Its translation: CASSQEGGSGETQYF.

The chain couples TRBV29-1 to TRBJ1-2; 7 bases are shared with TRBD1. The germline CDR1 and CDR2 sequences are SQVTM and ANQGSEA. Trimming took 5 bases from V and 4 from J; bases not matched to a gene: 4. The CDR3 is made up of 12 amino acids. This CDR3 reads CSVLDRFYGYTF. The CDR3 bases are TGCAGCGTTCTGGACAGGTTCTATGGCTACACCTTC.

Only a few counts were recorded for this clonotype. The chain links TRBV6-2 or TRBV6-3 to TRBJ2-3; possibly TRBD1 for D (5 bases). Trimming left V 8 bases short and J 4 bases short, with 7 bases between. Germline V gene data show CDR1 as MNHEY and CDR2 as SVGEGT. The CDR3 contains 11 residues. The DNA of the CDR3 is TGTGCCAGCCAGACAGCAGATACGCAGTATTTT. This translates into CASQTADTQYF.

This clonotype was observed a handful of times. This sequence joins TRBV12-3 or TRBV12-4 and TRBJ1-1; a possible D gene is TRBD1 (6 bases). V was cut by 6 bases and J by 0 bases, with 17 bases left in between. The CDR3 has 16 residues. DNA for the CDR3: TGTGCCAGCAGGGCCTCCGGAGACAGGCTGAACACTGAAGCTTTCTTT. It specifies CASRASGDRLNTEAFF.

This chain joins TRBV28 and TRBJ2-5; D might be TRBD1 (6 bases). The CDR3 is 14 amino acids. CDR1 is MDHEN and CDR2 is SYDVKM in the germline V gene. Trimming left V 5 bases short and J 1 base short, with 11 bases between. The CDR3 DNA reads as TGTGCCAGCAGTCTACGGGACACCCAAGAGACCCAGTACTTC. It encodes CASSLRDTQETQYF.

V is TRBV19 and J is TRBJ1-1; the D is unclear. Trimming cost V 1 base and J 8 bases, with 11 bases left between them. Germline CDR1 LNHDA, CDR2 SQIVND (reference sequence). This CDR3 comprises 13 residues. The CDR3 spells CASSIVGGSEAFF. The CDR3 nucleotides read TGTGCCAGTAGTATAGTAGGAGGATCCGAAGCTTTCTTT.

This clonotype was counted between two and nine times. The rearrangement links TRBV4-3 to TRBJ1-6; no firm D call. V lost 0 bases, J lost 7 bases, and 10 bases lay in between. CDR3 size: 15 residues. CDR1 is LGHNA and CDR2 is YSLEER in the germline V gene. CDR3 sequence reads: CASSQDSTWNSPLHF. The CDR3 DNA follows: TGCGCCAGCAGCCAAGATAGTACATGGAATTCACCCCTCCACTTT.

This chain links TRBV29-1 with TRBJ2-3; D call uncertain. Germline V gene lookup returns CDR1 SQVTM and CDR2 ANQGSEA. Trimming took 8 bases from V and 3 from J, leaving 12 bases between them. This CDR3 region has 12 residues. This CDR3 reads CSLFEDTDTQYF. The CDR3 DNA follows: TGCAGCCTCTTTGAGGATACAGATACGCAGTATTTT.

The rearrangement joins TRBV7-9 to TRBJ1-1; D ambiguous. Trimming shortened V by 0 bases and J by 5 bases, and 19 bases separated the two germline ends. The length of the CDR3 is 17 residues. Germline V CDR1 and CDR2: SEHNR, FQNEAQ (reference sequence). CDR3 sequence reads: CASSLAQSSAVGTEAFF. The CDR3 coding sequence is TGTGCCAGCAGCTTAGCGCAGTCGTCGGCCGTGGGGACTGAAGCTTTCTTT.

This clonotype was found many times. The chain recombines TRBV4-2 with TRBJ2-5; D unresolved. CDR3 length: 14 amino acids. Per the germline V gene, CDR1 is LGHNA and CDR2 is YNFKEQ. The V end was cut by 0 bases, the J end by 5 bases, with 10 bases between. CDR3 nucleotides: TGTGCCAGCAGCCAAGAATACGGGTTGGAGACCCAGTACTTC. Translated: CASSQEYGLETQYF.

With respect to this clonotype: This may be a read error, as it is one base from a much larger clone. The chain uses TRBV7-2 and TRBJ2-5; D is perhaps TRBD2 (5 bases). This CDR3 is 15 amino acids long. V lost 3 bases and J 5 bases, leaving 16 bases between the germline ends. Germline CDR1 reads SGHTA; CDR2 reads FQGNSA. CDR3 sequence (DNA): TGTGCCAGCAGCTTGCGGGTGGGGTATGCGGAGACCCAGTACTTC. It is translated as CASSLRVGYAETQYF.

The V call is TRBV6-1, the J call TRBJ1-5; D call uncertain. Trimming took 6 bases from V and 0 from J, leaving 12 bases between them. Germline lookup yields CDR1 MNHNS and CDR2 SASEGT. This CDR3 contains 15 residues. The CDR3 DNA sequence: TGTGCCAGCAGGAGGGAGTTTGGTAGCAATCAGCCCCAGCATTTT. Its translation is CASRREFGSNQPQHF.

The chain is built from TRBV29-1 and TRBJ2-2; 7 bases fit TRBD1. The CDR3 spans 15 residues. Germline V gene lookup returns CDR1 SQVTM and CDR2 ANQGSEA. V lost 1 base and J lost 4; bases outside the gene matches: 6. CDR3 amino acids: CSVEVQGKGTGELFF. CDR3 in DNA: TGCAGCGTTGAAGTACAGGGGAAGGGCACCGGGGAGCTGTTTTTT.

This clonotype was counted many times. In DNA, the CDR3 is TGTGCCAGCAGAGACGCCACAGATACGCAGTATTTT. Translating gives CASRDATDTQYF. V usage is TRBV7-6 and J usage is TRBJ2-3; D is ambiguous. Germline V CDR1 and CDR2: SGHVS, FNYEAQ. Trimming pared 6 bases from V and 2 bases from J, leaving 6 bases between. The CDR3 length is 12 residues.

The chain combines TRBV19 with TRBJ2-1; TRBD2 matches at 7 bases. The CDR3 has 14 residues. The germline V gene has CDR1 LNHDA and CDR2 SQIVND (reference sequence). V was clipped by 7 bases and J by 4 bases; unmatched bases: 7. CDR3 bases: TGTGCCAGTAAGTTGAGCGGGGAATACAATGAGCAGTTCTTC. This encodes CASKLSGEYNEQFF.

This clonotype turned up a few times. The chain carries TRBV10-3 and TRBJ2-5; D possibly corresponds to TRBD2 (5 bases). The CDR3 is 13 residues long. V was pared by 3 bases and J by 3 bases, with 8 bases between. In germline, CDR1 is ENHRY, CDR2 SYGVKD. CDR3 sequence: CAISEPREETQYF. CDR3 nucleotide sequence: TGTGCCATCAGTGAACCGAGGGAAGAGACCCAGTACTTC.

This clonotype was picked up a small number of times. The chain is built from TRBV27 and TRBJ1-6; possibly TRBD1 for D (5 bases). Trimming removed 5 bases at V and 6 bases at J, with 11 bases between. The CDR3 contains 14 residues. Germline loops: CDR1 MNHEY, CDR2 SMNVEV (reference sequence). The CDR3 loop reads CASSDRGPNSPLHF. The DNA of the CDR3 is TGTGCCAGCAGTGACCGGGGCCCTAATTCACCCCTCCACTTT.